This T cell receptor (beta chain) came from a study of T cell repertoires in cytomegalovirus infection. At the level of the study: Carrying CMV and the relevant HLA type showed in public TCR beta signatures.

Study-level findings and limits: The ex vivo response was dominated by HLA-C-restricted CMV-specific TCR beta clonotypes. Identification of carriers of CMV plus the relevant HLA was performed using cumulative public TCR beta family frequency.

Concerning this clonotype itself: Its target is not known.

TCRdb passed the reads through MiXCR, listing each CDR3 protein once. The sample records some 700,000 distinct CDR3 sequences, less than 40% being singletons. This TCR derives from a human donor in good health (CMV status not recorded). Some clones in this sample may be carry-over from other donors' samples. The sample comprised PBMCs.

The CDR3: CASSLLTGHEQYF. The DNA for the CDR3 is TGTGCCAGCAGTTTATTGACAGGCCACGAGCAGTACTTC. This chain links TRBV27 with TRBJ2-7, with D maybe TRBD1 (6 bases). The germline V and J ends were trimmed by 1 base and 5 bases, with 9 bases remaining between them. Germline V gene data show CDR1 as MNHEY and CDR2 as SMNVEV (reference sequence). This CDR3 is built from 13 residues.